The present T cell receptor (beta chain) was sequenced within a study of identical twins. Study conclusions and caveats: Whereas memory repertoires showed no such difference, abundant cord blood beta clonotypes carried fewer insertions.

With no exceptions, donors were healthy Caucasians. The table lists this clonotype with a few counts. Its matching antigen is unknown. TCRdb re-called the 5' RACE reads through MiXCR, storing one row per CDR3 protein. Counted here are approximately 300,000 distinct CDR3 sequences, 7.5% to 9.5% occurring once; the ten biggest clones make up 6% to 8.5%. This sample also appeared in a second study, on yellow fever vaccine responses in identical twins.

The receptor comes from a woman aged 18-29 years in good health. The sequenced sample was CD8+ T cells sorted from blood.

This chain's CDR3 is CASSTTGTSGIYAGELFF. The DNA for the CDR3 is TGTGCCAGCAGTACGACCGGGACTAGCGGGATATATGCCGGGGAGCTGTTTTTT. The rearrangement uses TRBV28 and TRBJ2-2, with 13 nucleotides matching TRBD2. CDR1 is MDHEN, CDR2 SYDVKM, per germline. The CDR3 sequence is 18 residues long. V lost 5 bases and J lost 6; bases outside the gene matches: 12.